This T cell receptor (beta chain) was obtained from a study of blood T cell repertoires in COVID-19. On the study more broadly: Collection of acute and convalescent COVID-19 samples took place in the United States, Italy and Spain.

The repertoire was sequenced with immunoSEQ multiplex PCR; TCRdb's copy has only in-frame clones and lacks some. Counted here are tens of thousands of clones, about 85% occurring once; the ten biggest clones make up 7% to 9.5%. The sample comprised peripheral blood. The source is a human donor in a cohort sampled during active COVID-19.

The CDR3: CSVATDREQYF. The CDR3 nucleotides read TGCAGCGTTGCAACAGATAGGGAGCAGTACTTC. This chain joins TRBV29-1 and TRBJ2-7; the D is unclear. The germline gives CDR1 SQVTM, CDR2 ANQGSEA. The length of the CDR3 is 11 residues. The V gene lost 4 bases and the J gene lost 7 bases, with 11 bases spanning the gap.